This TCR beta chain was recorded in a study of glioma-infiltrating T cells after dendritic cell vaccination. Background on the study: Samples are from glioblastoma patients in Phase I and II dendritic cell vaccine trials.

The table came from immunoSEQ multiplex PCR; TCRdb's copy has only in-frame clones and leaves some out. The sample holds approximately 85,000 clones, 85% seen once. V gave up 5 bases and J gave up 6 bases; unmatched junction bases: 9. CDR1 SGHAT and CDR2 FQNNGV come from the germline V gene. The CDR3 runs to 15 residues. Time point meaning: after dendritic cell vaccination, including at tumor progression/relapse. Patients had residual fresh-frozen tumor tissue and more than two years of survival data. This chain uses TRBV11-2 with TRBJ2-1; TRBD2 agrees at 8 bases. This TCR was recovered from a human donor with glioblastoma. The starting material was blood, obtained after dendritic cell vaccination. Here the CDR3 DNA reads TGTGCCAGCAGCATCCTAGCGGGTAGAGGCAATGAGCAGTTCTTC. Its translation is CASSILAGRGNEQFF.